Here is one T cell receptor beta chain with its context. The record originates from a study of T cell responses to AZD1222 COVID-19 vaccine. TCRdb keeps only in-frame clones here, not all; method: immunoSEQ multiplex PCR. The table shows some 140,000 clones, with under 95% occurring only once. V shed 4 bases and J 7 bases; nucleotides not matched to a gene: 12. The CDR3 runs 16 residues. Germline CDR1 SNHLY, CDR2 FYNNEI. The source is an adult in good health. The chain links TRBV2 to TRBJ2-7; 11 bases are shared with TRBD2. The source material was peripheral blood, sampled on day 0 of AZD1222 vaccination. The CDR3 DNA follows: TGTGCCAGCAGTGGGTGGACTAGCGGGCTACACCGGGAGCAGTACTTC. Amino acids: CASSGWTSGLHREQYF.